This TCR beta chain was identified in a study of response to subunit inactivated influenza vaccine. This CDR3 is 16 amino acids long. Germline CDR1 and CDR2: LGHDT and YNNKEL (reference sequence). The germline V and J ends were trimmed by 5 bases and 7 bases, with 21 bases remaining between them. TCRdb independently ran MiXCR on the RT-PCR reads; one entry per CDR3 protein. The sample has some 570,000 distinct CDR3 sequences, 11% seen once. Ten or more counts support this clonotype. This sample also belongs to another study, concerning T cells expressing NK-cell markers. That paper notes: As the method of synthesis, 5'RACE template switching with UMIs yielded TCR beta cDNA. Researchers got TCR beta repertoires out of sorted CD3+CD56+NKG2C+, CD3+CD56+NKG2C- and CD3+CD56-NKG2C+ T cells. Sorting was restricted to alpha-beta TCR T cells by an anti-gamma-delta TCR antibody in several experiments. In five or six donors, dominant CD3+CD56+NKG2C+ clonotypes ranked among the top 10 CD8+ clonotypes. The leading position in the CD3+CD56-NKG2C+ fraction of several donors also went to these clonotypes.

The TCR comes from a middle-aged man who received an inactivated influenza vaccine. The chain combines TRBV3-1 with TRBJ2-1, with D possibly being TRBD1 or TRBD2 (5 bases each). The material was PBMCs from blood, obtained on the day of vaccination. Written as DNA, the CDR3 is TGTGCCAGCAGCAGATGGGACGCCGGGGTGGGGAATGAGCAGTTCTTC. This encodes CASSRWDAGVGNEQFF.